These T cell receptor beta chains were read from a single sample in a study of CD8 T cells in ankylosing spondylitis. TCRdb re-derived calls from the 5' RACE reads in MiXCR, one entry per CDR3 protein. This table has 500,000 or so distinct CDR3 sequences, over 4% appearing once. The specimen sequenced was blood, either unsorted or a sorted T cell fraction (not recorded which). The receptors here all came from a male donor with ankylosing spondylitis. CDR3s include the opening cysteine and the closing phenylalanine or tryptophan. Each record gives: J gene, D gene, V gene, CDR3 length, clone size, CDR3 protein, CDR3 DNA. D genes are given only for firm matches. Rows may omit the clone size; those that give it use once, few, many or a size class.

J: TRBJ2-1
D: TRBD2
V: TRBV5-6
length: 13
size: few
CDR3: CASSPPGGNEQFF
DNA: TGTGCCAGCAGCCCACCGGGGGGCAATGAGCAGTTCTTC

J: TRBJ2-7
D: TRBD1
V: TRBV28
length: 15
size: -
CDR3: CASSLPSTGPYEQYF
DNA: TGTGCCAGCAGTTTACCCTCGACAGGGCCCTACGAGCAGTACTTC

J: TRBJ1-2
D: -
V: TRBV4-2
length: 17
size: many
CDR3: CASSQEEVTLSPLGYTF
DNA: TGTGCCAGCAGCCAAGAGGAGGTGACTCTGAGTCCCTTGGGCTACACCTTC

J: TRBJ1-5
D: -
V: TRBV7-7
length: 13
size: -
CDR3: CASSPGSDQPQHF
DNA: TGTGCTAGCAGCCCGGGCAGTGACCAGCCCCAGCATTTT

J: TRBJ1-2
D: TRBD1
V: TRBV12-3/TRBV12-4
length: 16
size: many
CDR3: CASSLALPGGSGGYTF
DNA: TGTGCCAGCAGTTTAGCGCTTCCAGGGGGCAGCGGGGGCTACACCTTC

J: TRBJ2-7
D: -
V: TRBV20-1
length: 12
size: many
CDR3: CSGTTDSYEQYF
DNA: TGCAGTGGTACGACTGACTCCTACGAGCAGTACTTC

J: TRBJ1-2
D: -
V: TRBV20-1
length: 15
size: many
CDR3: CSARDLLGANYGYTF
DNA: TGCAGTGCTAGAGACCTGCTGGGGGCTAACTATGGCTACACCTTC

J: TRBJ2-7
D: -
V: TRBV4-2
length: 15
size: many
CDR3: CASSQEQTLSYEQYF
DNA: TGTGCCAGCAGCCAAGAACAAACCCTCTCCTACGAGCAGTACTTC

J: TRBJ2-7
D: -
V: TRBV7-9
length: 15
size: -
CDR3: CASSATRTVSYEQYF
DNA: TGTGCCAGCAGCGCGACAAGGACAGTCTCCTACGAGCAGTACTTC

J: TRBJ2-2
D: -
V: TRBV7-2
length: 14
size: many
CDR3: CASSLALDTGELFF
DNA: TGTGCCAGCAGCTTAGCGTTGGACACCGGGGAGCTGTTTTTT

J: TRBJ2-1
D: -
V: TRBV6-1
length: 15
size: many
CDR3: CASRPVGAPGNEQFF
DNA: TGTGCCAGCAGACCAGTGGGGGCCCCGGGGAATGAGCAGTTCTTC

J: TRBJ2-5
D: TRBD1
V: TRBV20-1
length: 13
size: -
CDR3: CSAEDRGRETQYF
DNA: TGCAGTGCGGAGGACAGGGGGCGAGAGACCCAGTACTTC

J: TRBJ2-3
D: -
V: TRBV2
length: 16
size: few
CDR3: CASTRLGSLTTDTQYF
DNA: TGTGCCAGCACCCGGCTAGGGTCGTTGACCACAGATACGCAGTATTTT

J: TRBJ2-5
D: -
V: TRBV20-1
length: 12
size: many
CDR3: CSVSRGVETQYF
DNA: TGCAGTGTTTCGAGGGGCGTGGAGACCCAGTACTTC

J: TRBJ2-3
D: -
V: TRBV24-1
length: 14
size: many
CDR3: CATSEEGGTDTQYF
DNA: TGTGCCACCAGTGAAGAAGGGGGCACAGATACGCAGTATTTT

J: TRBJ2-5
D: -
V: TRBV5-1
length: 12
size: many
CDR3: CASTTDQETQYF
DNA: TGCGCCAGCACGACAGATCAAGAGACCCAGTACTTC

J: TRBJ2-3
D: TRBD2
V: TRBV12-3/TRBV12-4
length: 16
size: many
CDR3: CASSPRAGGRTDTQYF
DNA: TGTGCCAGCAGTCCCCGAGCGGGGGGGCGCACAGATACGCAGTATTTT

J: TRBJ2-1
D: TRBD2
V: TRBV6-1
length: 14
size: few
CDR3: CASRRVSGENEQFF
DNA: TGTGCCAGCCGAAGGGTTAGCGGGGAAAATGAGCAGTTCTTC

J: TRBJ1-2
D: -
V: TRBV7-2
length: 13
size: many
CDR3: CASSPDWGYGYTF
DNA: TGTGCCAGCAGCCCCGACTGGGGCTATGGCTACACCTTC

J: TRBJ1-1
D: -
V: TRBV5-1
length: 15
size: many
CDR3: CASSLVPSGNTEAFF
DNA: TGCGCCAGCAGCTTGGTTCCCTCGGGGAACACTGAAGCTTTCTTT

J: TRBJ2-7
D: TRBD1
V: TRBV5-1
length: 17
size: many
CDR3: CASSTGTVIGFSYEQYF
DNA: TGCGCCAGCAGCACCGGGACAGTCATCGGATTTTCCTACGAGCAGTACTTC

J: TRBJ2-5
D: TRBD2
V: TRBV5-1
length: 14
size: many
CDR3: CASSLELAGQTQYF
DNA: TGCGCCAGCAGCTTGGAACTAGCGGGTCAGACCCAGTACTTC

J: TRBJ2-1
D: -
V: TRBV12-3/TRBV12-4
length: 12
size: -
CDR3: CASRELYNEQFF
DNA: TGTGCCAGCAGGGAACTATACAATGAGCAGTTCTTC

J: TRBJ2-1
D: TRBD1
V: TRBV9
length: 15
size: -
CDR3: CASSSYGQGARGQFF
DNA: TGTGCCAGCAGCTCGTACGGACAGGGGGCGAGAGGGCAGTTCTTC